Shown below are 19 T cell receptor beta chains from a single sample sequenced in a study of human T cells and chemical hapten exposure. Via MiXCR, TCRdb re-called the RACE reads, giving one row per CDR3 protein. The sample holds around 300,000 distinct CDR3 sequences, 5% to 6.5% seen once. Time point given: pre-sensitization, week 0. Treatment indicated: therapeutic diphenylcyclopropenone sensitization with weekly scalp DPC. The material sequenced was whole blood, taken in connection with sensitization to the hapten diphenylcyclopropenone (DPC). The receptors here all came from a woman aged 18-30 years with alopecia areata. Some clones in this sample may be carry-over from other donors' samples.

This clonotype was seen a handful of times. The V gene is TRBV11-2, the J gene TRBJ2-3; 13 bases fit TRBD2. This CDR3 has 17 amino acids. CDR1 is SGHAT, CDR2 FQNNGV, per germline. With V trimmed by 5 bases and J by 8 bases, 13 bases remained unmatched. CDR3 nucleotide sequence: TGTGCCAGCAGCGTCGGACTAGCGGGGGTAGACCGTGTTACGCAGTATTTT. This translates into CASSVGLAGVDRVTQYF.

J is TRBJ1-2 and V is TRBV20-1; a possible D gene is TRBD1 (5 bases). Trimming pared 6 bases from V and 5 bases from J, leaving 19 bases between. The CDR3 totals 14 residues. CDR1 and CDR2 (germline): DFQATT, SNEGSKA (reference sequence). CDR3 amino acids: CSALGSFGGYGYTF. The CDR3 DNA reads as TGCAGTGCCCTAGGTAGCTTTGGGGGATATGGCTACACCTTC.

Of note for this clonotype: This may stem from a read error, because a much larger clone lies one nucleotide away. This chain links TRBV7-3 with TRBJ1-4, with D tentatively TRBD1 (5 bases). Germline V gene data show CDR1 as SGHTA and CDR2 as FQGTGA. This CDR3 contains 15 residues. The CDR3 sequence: CASSRNTGANEELFF. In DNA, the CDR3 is TGTGCCAGCAGCCGAAATACAGGCGCTAATGAAGAACTGTTTTTT.

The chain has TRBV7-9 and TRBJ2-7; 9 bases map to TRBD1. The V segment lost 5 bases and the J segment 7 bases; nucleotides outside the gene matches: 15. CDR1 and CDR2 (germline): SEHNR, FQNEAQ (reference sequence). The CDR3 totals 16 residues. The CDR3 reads CASSRKGQGLVGEQYF. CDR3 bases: TGTGCCAGCAGCCGGAAAGGACAGGGGTTGGTGGGGGAGCAGTACTTC. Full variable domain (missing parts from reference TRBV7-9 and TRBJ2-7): DTGVSQNPRHKITKRGQNVTFRCDPISEHNRLYWYRQTLGQGPEFLTYFQNEAQLEKSRLLSDRFSAERPKGSFSTLEIQRTEQGDSAMYLCASSRKGQGLVGEQYFGPGTRLTVT.

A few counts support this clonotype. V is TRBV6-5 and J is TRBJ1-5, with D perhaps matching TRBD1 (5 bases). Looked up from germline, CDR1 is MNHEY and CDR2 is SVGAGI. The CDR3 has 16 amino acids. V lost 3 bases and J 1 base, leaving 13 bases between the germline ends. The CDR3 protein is CASSYGPTESNQPQHF. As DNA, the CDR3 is TGTGCCAGCAGTTATGGCCCGACAGAGAGCAATCAGCCCCAGCATTTT.

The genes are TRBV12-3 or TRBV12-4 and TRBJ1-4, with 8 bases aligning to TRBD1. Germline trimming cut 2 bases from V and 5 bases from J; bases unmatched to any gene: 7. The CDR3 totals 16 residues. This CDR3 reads CASSLQGAGTNEKLFF. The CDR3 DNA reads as TGTGCCAGCAGTTTACAGGGGGCCGGAACGAATGAAAAACTGTTTTTT.

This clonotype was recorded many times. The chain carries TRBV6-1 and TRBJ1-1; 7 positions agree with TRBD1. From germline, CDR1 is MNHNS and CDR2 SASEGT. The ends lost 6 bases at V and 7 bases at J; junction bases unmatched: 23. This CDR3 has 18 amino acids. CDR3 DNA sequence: TGTGCCAGCAGACACCAGGGACAGCCCATCGGAGGGCCTATTGAAGCTTTCTTT. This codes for CASRHQGQPIGGPIEAFF.

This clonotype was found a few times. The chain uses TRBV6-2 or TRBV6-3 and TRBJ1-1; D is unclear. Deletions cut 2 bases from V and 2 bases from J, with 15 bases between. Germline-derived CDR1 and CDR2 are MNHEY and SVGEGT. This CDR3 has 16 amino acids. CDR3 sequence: CASSYPSQQLNTEAFF. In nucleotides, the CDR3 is TGTGCCAGCAGTTACCCCTCACAACAGCTAAACACTGAAGCTTTCTTT.

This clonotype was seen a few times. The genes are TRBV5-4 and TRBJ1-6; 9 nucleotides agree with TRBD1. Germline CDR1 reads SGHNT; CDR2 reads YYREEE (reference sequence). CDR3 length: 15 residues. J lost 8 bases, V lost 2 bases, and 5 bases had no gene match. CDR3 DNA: TGTGCCAGCAGCTTTGGCCGGACAGGGGATTCACCCCTCCACTTT. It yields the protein CASSFGRTGDSPLHF.

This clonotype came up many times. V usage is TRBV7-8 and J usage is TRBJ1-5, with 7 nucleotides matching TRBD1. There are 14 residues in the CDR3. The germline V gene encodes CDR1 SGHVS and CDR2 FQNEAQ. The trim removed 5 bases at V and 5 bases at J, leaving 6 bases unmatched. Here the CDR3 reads CASSGLDRDQPQHF. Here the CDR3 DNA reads TGTGCCAGCAGCGGATTAGACAGGGATCAGCCCCAGCATTTT.

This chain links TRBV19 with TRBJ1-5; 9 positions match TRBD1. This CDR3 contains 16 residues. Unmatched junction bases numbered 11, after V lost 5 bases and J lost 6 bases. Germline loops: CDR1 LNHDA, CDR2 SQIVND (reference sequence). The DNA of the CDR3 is TGTGCCAGTAGTGTCGTGACAGGGGGTAGTGGTCAGCCCCAGCATTTT. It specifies CASSVVTGGSGQPQHF.

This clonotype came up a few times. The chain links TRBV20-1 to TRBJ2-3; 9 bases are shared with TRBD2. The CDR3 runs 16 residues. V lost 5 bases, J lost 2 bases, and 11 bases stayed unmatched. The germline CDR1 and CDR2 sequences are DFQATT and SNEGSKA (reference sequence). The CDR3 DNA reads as TGCAGTGCTGCCCAGCTAGCGGGGAGCATCACAGATACGCAGTATTTT. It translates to CSAAQLAGSITDTQYF.

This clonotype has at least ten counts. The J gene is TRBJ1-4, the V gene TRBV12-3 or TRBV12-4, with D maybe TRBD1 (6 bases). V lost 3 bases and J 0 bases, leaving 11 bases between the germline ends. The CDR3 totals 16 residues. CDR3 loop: CASSLAGATTNEKLFF. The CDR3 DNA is TGTGCCAGCAGTTTGGCAGGGGCTACAACTAATGAAAAACTGTTTTTT.

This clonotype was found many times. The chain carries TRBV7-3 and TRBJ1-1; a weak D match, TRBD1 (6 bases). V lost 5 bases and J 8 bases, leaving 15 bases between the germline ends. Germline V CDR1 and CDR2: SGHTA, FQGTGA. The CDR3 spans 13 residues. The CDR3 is CASSPARGSEAFF. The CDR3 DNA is TGTGCCAGCAGCCCGGCAAGGGGGTCGGAAGCTTTCTTT.

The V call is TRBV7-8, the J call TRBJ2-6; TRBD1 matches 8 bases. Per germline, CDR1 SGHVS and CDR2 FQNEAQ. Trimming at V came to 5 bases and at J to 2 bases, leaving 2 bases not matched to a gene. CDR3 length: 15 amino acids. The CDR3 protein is CASSRRGPGANVLTF. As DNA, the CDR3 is TGTGCCAGCAGCCGCAGGGGGCCTGGGGCCAACGTCCTGACTTTC. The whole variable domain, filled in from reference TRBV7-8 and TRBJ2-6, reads GAGVSQSPRYKVAKRGQDVALRCDPISGHVSLFWYQQALGQGPEFLTYFQNEAQLDKSGLPSDRFFAERPEGSVSTLKIQRTQQEDSAVYLCASSRRGPGANVLTFGAGSRLTVL.

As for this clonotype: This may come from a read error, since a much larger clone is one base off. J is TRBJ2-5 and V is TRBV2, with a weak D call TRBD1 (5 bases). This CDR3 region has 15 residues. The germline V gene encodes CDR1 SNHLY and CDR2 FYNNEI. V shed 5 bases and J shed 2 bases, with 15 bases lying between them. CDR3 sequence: CASSHRWLGQETQYF. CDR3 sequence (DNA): TGTGCCAGCAGTCACAGGTGGCTAGGTCAAGAGACCCAGTACTTC.

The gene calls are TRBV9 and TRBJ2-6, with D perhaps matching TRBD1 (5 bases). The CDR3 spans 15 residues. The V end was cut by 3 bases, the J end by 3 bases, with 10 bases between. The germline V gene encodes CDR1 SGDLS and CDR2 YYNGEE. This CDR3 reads CASSGRDYGANVLTF. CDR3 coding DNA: TGTGCCAGCAGCGGCAGGGATTATGGGGCCAACGTCCTGACTTTC.

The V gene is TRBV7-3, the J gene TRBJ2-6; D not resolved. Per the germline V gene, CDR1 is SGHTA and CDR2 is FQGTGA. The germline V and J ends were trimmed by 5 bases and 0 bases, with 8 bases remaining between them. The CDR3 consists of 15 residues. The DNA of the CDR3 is TGTGCCAGCAGCCCCCGGGCCTCTGGGGCCAACGTCCTGACTTTC. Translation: CASSPRASGANVLTF.

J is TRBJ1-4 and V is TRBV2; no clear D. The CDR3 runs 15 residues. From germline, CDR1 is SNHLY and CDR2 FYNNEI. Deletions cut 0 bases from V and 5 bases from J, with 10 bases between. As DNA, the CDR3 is TGTGCCAGCAGTGAAGCAACGGGAAGAAATGAAAAACTGTTTTTT. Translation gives CASSEATGRNEKLFF.